The 17 T cell receptor beta chains below come from one sample, sequenced in a study of neoadjuvant anti-PD-1 for oral cavity cancer. Time point defined: after neoadjuvant nivolumab, at surgical resection. This table comes from immunoSEQ multiplex PCR, and its TCRdb copy is limited to in-frame clones, with some not included. The profile covers about 68,000 clones, with more than 75% appearing a single time and nearly 3.5% taken by the ten largest. The specimen comprised PBMCs, sampled after nivolumab (anti-PD-1) treatment. The receptors derive from a person aged 35 to 85 with oral cavity squamous cell carcinoma.

This chain's CDR3 is CASSHRVIGTDTQYF. The CDR3 DNA follows: TGTGCCAGCAGTCACAGGGTTATTGGCACAGATACGCAGTATTTT. The J gene is TRBJ2-3, the V gene TRBV28, with D possibly TRBD1 on 6 matching bases. V was clipped by 5 bases and J by 1 base, with 13 bases between them. CDR3 length: 15 amino acids. Germline CDR1 reads MDHEN; CDR2 reads SYDVKM.

The gene calls are TRBV6-1 and TRBJ1-5, with D possibly matching TRBD1 (5 bases). Trimming stripped 2 bases from V and 2 bases from J, with 13 bases between. Germline-derived CDR1 and CDR2 are MNHNS and SASEGT. The CDR3 sequence is 16 residues long. For the CDR3, the DNA is TGTGCCAGCAGTGAATCAACGGGGGTGGGCAATCAGCCCCAGCATTTT. Protein product: CASSESTGVGNQPQHF.

V and J are TRBV7-9 and TRBJ1-3, with D possibly TRBD1 on 5 matching bases. Germline V gene data show CDR1 as SEHNR and CDR2 as FQNEAQ (reference sequence). V was pared by 5 bases and J by 2 bases, with 10 bases between. This CDR3 spans 14 amino acids. CDR3 protein: CASSPATAGNTIYF. CDR3 coding DNA: TGTGCCAGCAGCCCAGCGACAGCTGGAAACACCATATATTTT.

The chain couples TRBV7-3 to TRBJ2-3; TRBD1 might be the D (5 bases). V was clipped by 4 bases and J by 0 bases, with 8 bases between them. The CDR3 loop spans 14 amino acids. Germline values: CDR1 SGHTA, CDR2 FQGTGA. CDR3 nucleotides: TGTGCCAGCAGCTGGGGCAGGAGCACAGATACGCAGTATTTT. Translated, it gives CASSWGRSTDTQYF.

The chain employs TRBV11-3 and TRBJ2-1; the D gene is possibly TRBD2 (5 bases). The CDR3 runs 13 residues. V was shortened by 3 bases and J by 9 bases, with 12 bases between the two germline ends. Germline loops: CDR1 SGHNT, CDR2 YENEEA. This CDR3 reads CASSFDPGSEQFF. The CDR3 DNA reads as TGTGCCAGCAGCTTCGACCCGGGGAGTGAGCAGTTCTTC. The full variable domain, rest sourced from reference TRBV11-3 and TRBJ2-1, is EAGVVQSPRYKIIEKKQPVAFWCNPISGHNTLYWYLQNLGQGPELLIRYENEEAVDDSQLPKDRFSAERLKGVDSTLKIQPAELGDSAVYLCASSFDPGSEQFFGPGTRLTVL.

The rearrangement uses TRBV18 and TRBJ1-2; no clear D. CDR1 and CDR2 from the germline V gene are KGHSH and LQKENI. CDR3 length: 13 amino acids. Trimming cost V 1 base and J 7 bases, with 10 bases left between them. The CDR3 spells CASSPREGGGYTF. The DNA for the CDR3 is TGTGCCAGCTCACCACGGGAGGGCGGTGGCTACACCTTC.

The J gene is TRBJ1-5, the V gene TRBV19; 7 positions match TRBD1. There are 14 residues in the CDR3. V was clipped by 6 bases and J by 5 bases; unmatched bases: 7. Germline V gene data show CDR1 as LNHDA and CDR2 as SQIVND (reference sequence). The DNA for the CDR3 is TGTGCCAGTAGGCCTACAGGGGAGGATCAGCCCCAGCATTTT. As protein: CASRPTGEDQPQHF.

The CDR3 reads CAWTTPGRYEQYF. In DNA form, the CDR3 reads TGTGCCTGGACCACACCGGGCCGCTACGAGCAGTACTTC. The chain uses TRBV30 and TRBJ2-7, with D hard to call. CDR1 GTSNPN and CDR2 SVGIG come from the germline V gene (reference sequence). The CDR3 is 13 amino acids. V was cut by 4 bases and J by 3 bases, with 13 bases left in between.

V gene TRBV5-1 combines with J gene TRBJ1-1; D call uncertain. V was pared by 6 bases and J by 1 base, with 13 bases between. Germline V CDR1 and CDR2: SGHRS, YFSETQ. CDR3 size: 14 residues. The CDR3 reads CASIREGPNTEAFF. CDR3 coding DNA: TGCGCCAGCATCCGGGAGGGCCCGAACACTGAAGCTTTCTTT.

The chain couples TRBV7-9 to TRBJ2-7; TRBD1 might be the D (5 bases). In germline, CDR1 is SEHNR, CDR2 FQNEAQ (reference sequence). V was pared by 5 bases and J by 9 bases, with 20 bases between. The CDR3 sequence is 14 residues long. CDR3 nucleotides: TGTGCCAGCAGCGTCCCGGGTTTCGCTGGGGCGCAGTACTTC. Translation: CASSVPGFAGAQYF. Together with reference TRBV7-9 and TRBJ2-7, the CDR3 gives the full variable domain: DTGVSQNPRHKITKRGQNVTFRCDPISEHNRLYWYRQTLGQGPEFLTYFQNEAQLEKSRLLSDRFSAERPKGSFSTLEIQRTEQGDSAMYLCASSVPGFAGAQYFGPGTRLTVT.

The chain employs TRBV10-3 and TRBJ1-3; 7 bases align to TRBD1. V shed 8 bases and J 2 bases; nucleotides not matched to a gene: 0. The CDR3 has 12 residues. The germline V gene encodes CDR1 ENHRY and CDR2 SYGVKD. The CDR3 reads CAIQGAGNTIYF. Here the CDR3 DNA reads TGTGCCATCCAGGGGGCTGGAAACACCATATATTTT.

The chain combines TRBV13 with TRBJ2-7, with 8 nucleotides matching TRBD2. Looked up from germline, CDR1 is PRHDT and CDR2 is FYEKMQ (reference sequence). V gave up 5 bases and J gave up 3 bases; unmatched junction bases: 9. There are 15 residues in the CDR3. In DNA form, the CDR3 reads TGTGCCAGCAGCAGCGGGAGTTCCCCCGACTACGAGCAGTACTTC. Translated, it gives CASSSGSSPDYEQYF.

The V call is TRBV5-5, the J call TRBJ2-1; 10 bases fit TRBD2. Germline loops: CDR1 SGHKS, CDR2 YYEKEE (reference sequence). With V trimmed by 4 bases and J by 8 bases, 12 bases remained unmatched. The CDR3 length is 16 residues. CDR3 region: CASSAGTSASRDEQFF. The CDR3 coding sequence is TGTGCCAGCAGCGCGGGGACTAGCGCCAGCCGCGATGAGCAGTTCTTC.

The chain uses TRBV2 and TRBJ1-3; D gene ambiguous. This CDR3 spans 13 amino acids. Per germline, CDR1 SNHLY and CDR2 FYNNEI. Trimming took off 1 base at V and 3 bases at J, with 4 bases between the two ends. CDR3: CASSEGVGNTIYF. The CDR3 nucleotides read TGTGCCAGCAGTGAAGGGGTTGGAAACACCATATATTTT. The full variable domain, rest sourced from reference TRBV2 and TRBJ1-3, is EPEVTQTPSHQVTQMGQEVILRCVPISNHLYFYWYRQILGQKVEFLVSFYNNEISEKSEIFDDQFSVERPDGSNFTLKIRSTKLEDSAMYFCASSEGVGNTIYFGEGSWLTVV.

The rearrangement links TRBV28 to TRBJ2-7; 9 positions match TRBD2. Germline lookup yields CDR1 MDHEN and CDR2 SYDVKM. V lost 7 bases, J lost 6 bases, and 7 bases stayed unmatched. CDR3 size: 13 residues. This chain's CDR3 is CASNPSGRREQYF. In DNA, the CDR3 is TGTGCCAGCAACCCCAGCGGGAGGCGCGAGCAGTACTTC.

This clone has just a few counts. The V call is TRBV6-1, the J call TRBJ2-7; 7 bases line up with TRBD2. J was trimmed by 1 base and V by 1 base; bases with no gene match: 4. Looked up from germline, CDR1 is MNHNS and CDR2 is SASEGT. The CDR3 has 15 residues. The CDR3 region has the DNA TGTGCCAGCAGTGAAGGTCAGGGACTATCCTACGAGCAGTACTTC. Amino acids: CASSEGQGLSYEQYF.

The table lists this clone with a count of one. The V call is TRBV6-1, the J call TRBJ2-1; D not resolved. The CDR3 is made up of 12 amino acids. CDR1 is MNHNS and CDR2 is SASEGT in the germline V gene. Trimming took off 7 bases at V and 7 bases at J, with 11 bases between the two ends. CDR3 coding DNA: TGTGCCAGCACCAGAACTGGGAATGAGCAGTTCTTC. Amino acid sequence: CASTRTGNEQFF.